These 23 T cell receptor beta chains share one sample of origin, sequenced in a study of T cells in Graves' hyperthyroidism and ophthalmopathy. There were TCR beta CDR3 regions amplified from RNA transcripts. An initial round of RT-PCR targeting the TCR CDR3 relied on the HTBI primer set. TCRdb re-called the multiplex PCR reads through MiXCR, storing one row per CDR3 protein. The sample contains about 520,000 distinct CDR3 sequences, about 24% of which appear only once. The sample was blood. The receptors stem from a woman aged 25-40 years with Graves' ophthalmopathy.

The chain is built from TRBV7-3 and TRBJ1-1; TRBD1 agrees at 7 bases. The V and J ends lost 2 bases and 8 bases, in that order; junction bases with no gene match: 5. This CDR3 region has 13 residues. Per the germline V gene, CDR1 is SGHTA and CDR2 is FQGTGA. CDR3 residues: CASSLVGQDEAFF. DNA for the CDR3: TGTGCCAGCAGCTTAGTTGGACAGGACGAAGCTTTCTTT.

The chain is built from TRBV24-1 and TRBJ2-5; no clear D. Between the trimmed V and J ends, which lost 4 bases and 1 base, there was a span of 9 bases. The CDR3 length is 14 residues. Germline V CDR1 and CDR2: KGHDR, SFDVKD. The CDR3 loop reads CATSDTRSQETQYF. DNA of the CDR3: TGTGCCACCAGTGACACCAGGAGCCAAGAGACCCAGTACTTC.

This clonotype was seen repeatedly, ten times or more. The chain recombines TRBV7-9 with TRBJ1-1; maybe TRBD1 (5 bases). V lost 0 bases and J 5 bases, leaving 10 bases between the germline ends. The CDR3 sequence is 14 residues long. CDR1 and CDR2 from the germline V gene are SEHNR and FQNEAQ (reference sequence). The CDR3 DNA follows: TGTGCCAGCAGCTTAGCAGGGGCGTGGACTGAAGCTTTCTTT. It codes for CASSLAGAWTEAFF.

This clonotype appeared many times. The chain recombines TRBV6-2 or TRBV6-3 with TRBJ1-5, with 7 positions matching TRBD1. The V and J ends lost 4 bases and 1 base, in that order; junction bases with no gene match: 7. This CDR3 is 16 amino acids long. Germline V CDR1 and CDR2: MNHEY, SVGEGT. The CDR3 sequence is CASSSLRGNSNQPQHF. The CDR3 bases are TGTGCCAGCAGTTCGCTCAGGGGGAACAGCAATCAGCCCCAGCATTTT.

This chain joins TRBV5-1 and TRBJ1-1; D is possibly TRBD1 (6 bases). The CDR3 totals 16 residues. Trimming removed 4 bases at V and 3 bases at J, with 19 bases between. CDR1 is SGHRS, CDR2 YFSETQ, per germline. CDR3 coding DNA: TGCGCCAGCAGCCAGAGCCGGGACATTCCTTACACTGAAGCTTTCTTT. Its protein product is CASSQSRDIPYTEAFF. The entire variable domain, with the rest obtained from reference TRBV5-1 and TRBJ1-1, is as follows: KAGVTQTPRYLIKTRGQQVTLSCSPISGHRSVSWYQQTPGQGLQFLFEYFSETQRNKGNFPGRFSGRQFSNSRSEMNVSTLELGDSALYLCASSQSRDIPYTEAFFGQGTRLTVV.

This clonotype showed up just a few times. This chain connects TRBV6-1 to TRBJ1-1; tentative D call: TRBD1 (5 bases). Germline V gene data show CDR1 as MNHNS and CDR2 as SASEGT. V dropped 6 bases and J dropped 6 bases, with 14 bases sitting between them. The CDR3 is 13 residues long. This CDR3 is CASSPGPGAEAFF. Written as DNA, the CDR3 is TGTGCCAGCAGCCCAGGACCGGGGGCTGAAGCTTTCTTT.

A few counts support this clonotype. The rearrangement joins TRBV6-1 to TRBJ1-5; D not certain. Between the trimmed V and J ends, which lost 6 bases and 6 bases, there was a span of 12 bases. Germline CDR1 reads MNHNS; CDR2 reads SASEGT. The CDR3 is 13 amino acids. CDR3 sequence: CASSAAGGQPQHF. The CDR3 bases are TGTGCCAGCAGCGCGGCCGGAGGTCAGCCCCAGCATTTT.

J is TRBJ2-7 and V is TRBV6-1; a weak D match, TRBD2 (6 bases). CDR3 length equals 14 residues. From germline, CDR1 is MNHNS and CDR2 SASEGT. V lost 3 bases, J lost 6 bases, and 15 bases lay in between. CDR3 DNA sequence: TGTGCCAGCAGTGAGGTCGGCGGGCGGGGCGAGCAGTACTTC. Translated: CASSEVGGRGEQYF.

This clonotype occurred many times. The chain uses TRBV2 and TRBJ1-2; 7 bases agree with TRBD1. Germline V lookup: CDR1 SNHLY, CDR2 FYNNEI. V gave up 4 bases and J gave up 4 bases; unmatched junction bases: 6. This CDR3 spans 14 amino acids. The chain's CDR3 is CASSGQGRGYGYTF. Written as DNA, the CDR3 is TGTGCCAGCAGTGGACAGGGACGGGGCTATGGCTACACCTTC.

This clonotype was counted once. With a much larger clone just one base away, this may be a read error. The chain joins TRBV2 to TRBJ2-2; 7 nucleotides agree with TRBD2. This CDR3 region has 16 residues. Germline values: CDR1 SNHLY, CDR2 FYNNEI. CDR3 DNA sequence: TGTGCCAGCACCGCGGGGGTAGCGGTGAACACCGGGGAGCTGTGTTTT. Amino acid sequence: CASTAGVAVNTGELCF.

The sample holds many counts of this clonotype. The rearrangement links TRBV12-3 or TRBV12-4 to TRBJ1-5, with 7 bases identical to TRBD1. The V and J ends lost 9 bases and 0 bases, in that order; junction bases with no gene match: 8. CDR3 length: 15 amino acids. The CDR3 is CASRGTAASNQPQHF. The DNA for the CDR3 is TGTGCCAGTAGGGGGACAGCCGCTAGCAATCAGCCCCAGCATTTT.

V and J are TRBV27 and TRBJ1-6; 9 nucleotides match TRBD1. Trimming removed 5 bases from V and 12 bases from J; junction bases left unmatched: 5. This CDR3 is built from 13 residues. The germline CDR1 and CDR2 sequences are MNHEY and SMNVEV (reference sequence). CDR3 DNA sequence: TGTGCCAGCAGTAGGGACAGGGCACGACCCCTCCACTTT. Translating it yields CASSRDRARPLHF.

V and J are TRBV30 and TRBJ1-1; TRBD1 matches at 8 bases. The CDR3 has 16 residues. Per the germline V gene, CDR1 is GTSNPN and CDR2 is SVGIG (reference sequence). The junction had 6 bases not matched to a gene; V was cut back by 0 bases and J by 0 bases. The CDR3 protein is CAWSVLRTGMNTEAFF. As DNA, the CDR3 is TGTGCCTGGAGTGTACTCCGGACAGGGATGAACACTGAAGCTTTCTTT. The whole variable domain, filled in from reference TRBV30 and TRBJ1-1, reads SQTIHQWPATLVQPVGSPLSLECTVEGTSNPNLYWYRQAAGRGLQLLFYSVGIGQISSEVPQNLSASRPQDRQFILSSKKLLLSDSGFYLCAWSVLRTGMNTEAFFGQGTRLTVV.

The chain carries TRBV28 and TRBJ2-5, with D possibly matching TRBD2 (6 bases). V lost 5 bases, J lost 9 bases, and 16 bases lay in between. The CDR3 is made up of 13 amino acids. Germline lookup yields CDR1 MDHEN and CDR2 SYDVKM. CDR3 DNA: TGTGCCAGCAGTCCCGCGGGGAGCCCAGCCCAGTACTTC. As protein: CASSPAGSPAQYF.

This clonotype was seen many times. The chain uses TRBV6-2 or TRBV6-3 and TRBJ2-2; D may be TRBD1 or TRBD2 (6 bases each). The V and J ends lost 5 bases and 7 bases respectively, with 14 bases between them. Germline V gene lookup returns CDR1 MNHEY and CDR2 SVGEGT. The CDR3 spans 14 residues. CDR3 nucleotides: TGTGCCAGCAGTGGGGGGCTTGATGGCGGGGAGCTGTTTTTT. Protein product: CASSGGLDGGELFF.

This clonotype occurred many times. The chain is built from TRBV5-1 and TRBJ2-4; 7 bases fit TRBD2. Germline lookup yields CDR1 SGHRS and CDR2 YFSETQ. Trimming cost V 2 bases and J 8 bases; bases outside gene matches: 4. The CDR3 length is 13 residues. The CDR3 spells CASSFGGGDIQYF. DNA of the CDR3: TGCGCCAGCAGCTTTGGTGGGGGGGACATTCAGTACTTC.

This clonotype was seen at least ten times. This chain uses TRBV27 with TRBJ2-5; 8 bases align to TRBD1. The CDR3 extends over 15 amino acids. Per germline, CDR1 MNHEY and CDR2 SMNVEV (reference sequence). The trim removed 5 bases at V and 5 bases at J, leaving 10 bases unmatched. The CDR3 loop reads CASSGPTGARETQYF. The CDR3 coding sequence is TGTGCCAGCAGTGGCCCGACAGGGGCTCGGGAGACCCAGTACTTC.

There are many counts of this clonotype. This CDR3 reads CAISDGSNQPQHF. The CDR3 region has the DNA TGTGCCATCAGTGACGGAAGCAATCAGCCCCAGCATTTT. The chain recombines TRBV10-3 with TRBJ1-5; no clear D gene. The germline V and J ends were trimmed by 3 bases and 1 base, with 4 bases remaining between them. Germline V gene lookup returns CDR1 ENHRY and CDR2 SYGVKD. This CDR3 has 13 amino acids.

This clonotype was picked up many times. The chain joins TRBV6-5 to TRBJ2-7; 7 nucleotides agree with TRBD1. CDR1 and CDR2 (germline): MNHEY, SVGAGI. Trimming took 5 bases from V and 3 from J; bases not matched to a gene: 7. CDR3 length equals 14 residues. CDR3 nucleotides: TGTGCCAGCAGTCTTAACAACAGGGGCTACGAGCAGTACTTC. The encoded protein is CASSLNNRGYEQYF.

At least ten counts were recorded for this clonotype. The V call is TRBV28, the J call TRBJ2-7, with D possibly TRBD1 on 6 matching bases. Trimming shortened V by 3 bases and J by 2 bases, and 11 bases separated the two germline ends. Germline CDR1 MDHEN, CDR2 SYDVKM. The CDR3 is 14 amino acids. CDR3 amino acids: CASSFGDIPYEQYF. CDR3 coding DNA: TGTGCCAGCAGTTTCGGGGACATTCCCTACGAGCAGTACTTC.

This chain uses TRBV19 with TRBJ2-2; D is tentatively TRBD1 or TRBD2 (5 bases each). The V end lost 5 bases, the J end lost 6 bases, and 16 bases lay between the germline ends. The germline V gene has CDR1 LNHDA and CDR2 SQIVND (reference sequence). The CDR3 is 15 amino acids. The CDR3: CASSPNLGDAGELFF. In DNA form, the CDR3 reads TGTGCCAGTAGTCCAAACCTGGGGGACGCCGGGGAGCTGTTTTTT.

This clonotype was seen ten or more times. The chain combines TRBV6-4 with TRBJ1-1, with D possibly matching TRBD1 (5 bases). Germline CDR1 is MRHNA and CDR2 is SNTAGT. V lost 10 bases to trimming and J lost 10 bases, with 19 bases between them. This CDR3 region has 12 residues. This CDR3 reads CATPPGGNGAFF. The CDR3 bases are TGTGCCACCCCCCCGGGGGGGAACGGAGCTTTCTTT.

This clonotype was counted only a few times. The V gene is TRBV6-5, the J gene TRBJ1-3; D is uncertain. The germline CDR1 and CDR2 sequences are MNHEY and SVGAGI. V lost 2 bases to trimming and J lost 1 base, with 9 bases between them. CDR3 length equals 15 residues. The DNA for the CDR3 is TGTGCCAGCAGTTACGAGTCCGGATCTGGAAACACCATATATTTT. Translated: CASSYESGSGNTIYF.